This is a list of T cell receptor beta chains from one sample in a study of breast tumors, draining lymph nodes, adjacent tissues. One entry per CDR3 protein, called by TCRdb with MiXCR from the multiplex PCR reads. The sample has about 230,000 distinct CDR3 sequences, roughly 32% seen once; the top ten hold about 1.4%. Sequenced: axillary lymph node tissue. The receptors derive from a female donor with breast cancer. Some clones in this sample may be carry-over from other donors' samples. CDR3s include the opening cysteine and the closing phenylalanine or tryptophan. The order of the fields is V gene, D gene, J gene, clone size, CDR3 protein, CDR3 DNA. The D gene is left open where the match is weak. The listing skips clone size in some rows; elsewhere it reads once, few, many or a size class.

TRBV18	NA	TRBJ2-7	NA	CASSPKGNEQYF	TGTGCCAGCTCACCAAAAGGGAACGAGCAGTACTTC
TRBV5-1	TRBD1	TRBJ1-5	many	CASSLEGGRGQPQHF	TGCGCCAGCAGCTTGGAAGGGGGCCGGGGTCAGCCCCAGCATTTT
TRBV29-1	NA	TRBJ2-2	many	CSACVKGWTGELFF	TGCAGCGCTTGTGTGAAGGGGTGGACCGGGGAGCTGTTTTTT
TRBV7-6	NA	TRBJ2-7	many	CASRSTNSYEQYF	TGTGCCAGCAGAAGCACGAACTCCTACGAGCAGTACTTC
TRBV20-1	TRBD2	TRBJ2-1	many	CSARDIGSGRRNEQFF	TGCAGTGCTAGAGATATTGGAAGCGGGAGGCGAAATGAGCAGTTCTTC
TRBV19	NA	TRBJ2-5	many	CASSSRDDQETQYF	TGTGCCAGTAGTTCCCGGGACGACCAAGAGACCCAGTACTTC
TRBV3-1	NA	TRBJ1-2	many	CASSRSGGGYTF	TGTGCCAGCAGCCGCTCCGGGGGGGGCTACACCTTC
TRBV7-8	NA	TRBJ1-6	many	CASSLTSGTAEGLPLHF	TGTGCCAGCAGCCTAACTTCCGGGACCGCCGAGGGGTTGCCCCTCCACTTT
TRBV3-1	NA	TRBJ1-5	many	CASSQGSRNRNQPQHF	TGTGCCAGCAGCCAAGGTTCCAGGAATCGCAATCAGCCCCAGCATTTT
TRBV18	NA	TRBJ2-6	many	CASSPKSGSTKANVLTF	TGTGCCAGCTCACCGAAGTCCGGGTCGACAAAAGCCAACGTCCTGACTTTC
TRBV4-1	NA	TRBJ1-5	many	CASSQDDRLNQPQHF	TGCGCCAGCAGCCAAGATGACAGGTTGAATCAGCCCCAGCATTTT
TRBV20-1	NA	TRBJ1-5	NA	CSARGQLNQPQHF	TGCAGTGCTAGGGGGCAACTCAATCAGCCCCAGCATTTT
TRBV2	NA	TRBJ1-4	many	CASTFNPDRLNEKLFF	TGTGCCAGCACTTTTAACCCGGACAGACTTAATGAAAAACTGTTTTTT
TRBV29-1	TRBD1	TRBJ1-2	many	CSVEGPGQGIGYTF	TGCAGCGTTGAAGGGCCGGGACAGGGAATTGGCTACACCTTC
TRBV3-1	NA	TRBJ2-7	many	CASSQVVGSSYEQYF	TGTGCCAGCAGCCAAGTGGTCGGGTCTTCCTACGAGCAGTACTTC
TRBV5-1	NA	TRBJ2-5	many	CASSLGGGETQYF	TGTGCCAGCAGCTTGGGGGGTGGAGAGACCCAGTACTTC
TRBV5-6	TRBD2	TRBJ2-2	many	CASSDGLVGELFF	TGTGCCAGCAGCGATGGACTAGTCGGTGAGCTGTTTTTT
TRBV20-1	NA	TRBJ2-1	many	CSAIPVSGVQTNEQFF	TGCAGTGCTATACCCGTGAGCGGAGTACAGACCAATGAGCAGTTCTTC
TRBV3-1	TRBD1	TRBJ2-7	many	CASSRGQALSYEQYF	TGTGCCAGCAGCCGAGGACAGGCGCTCTCCTACGAGCAGTACTTC
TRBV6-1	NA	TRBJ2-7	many	CASRPQGSYEQYF	TGTGCCAGCCGCCCGCAGGGTTCCTACGAGCAGTACTTC
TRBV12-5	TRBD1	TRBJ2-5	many	CASGRGTGEETQYF	TGTGCTAGTGGTCGTGGGACAGGGGAAGAGACCCAGTACTTC
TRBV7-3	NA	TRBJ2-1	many	CASSSPGDNEQFF	TGTGCCAGCAGCTCACCGGGAGACAATGAGCAGTTCTTC
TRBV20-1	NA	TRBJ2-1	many	CSAREGGTRELF	TGCAGTGCTAGAGAGGGCGGGACTCGGGAACTCTTC
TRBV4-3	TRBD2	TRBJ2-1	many	CASSQDSSREERFF	TGCGCCAGCAGCCAAGATTCCTCCCGGGAGGAAAGGTTCTTC
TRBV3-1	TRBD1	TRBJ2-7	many	CASSKDRGTNEQYF	TGTGCCAGCAGCAAGGACAGGGGTACTAACGAGCAGTACTTC
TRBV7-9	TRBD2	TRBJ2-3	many	CASSLTSGKSADTQYF	TGTGCCAGCAGCTTAACTAGCGGGAAGTCGGCAGATACGCAGTATTTT
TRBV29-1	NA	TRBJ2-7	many	CSVGAESYEQYF	TGCAGCGTTGGAGCGGAATCCTACGAGCAGTACTTC
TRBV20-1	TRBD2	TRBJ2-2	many	CSARGGTSGRSNTGELFF	TGCAGTGCTAGAGGAGGGACTAGCGGCCGATCGAACACCGGGGAGCTGTTTTTT
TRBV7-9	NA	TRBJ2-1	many	CASSPGLMGGDNIEQFF	TGTGCCAGCAGCCCGGGTCTCATGGGCGGGGATAATATCGAGCAGTTCTTC
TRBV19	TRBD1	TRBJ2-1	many	CASRGGQYNEQFF	TGTGCCAGTCGAGGGGGCCAGTACAATGAGCAGTTCTTC
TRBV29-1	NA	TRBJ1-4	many	CSVEEVLGGGLFF	TGCAGCGTTGAAGAAGTCCTAGGGGGTGGACTGTTTTTT
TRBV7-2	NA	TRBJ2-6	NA	CASSQAGTGSGANVLTF	TGCGCCAGCAGCCAAGCCGGTACAGGGAGTGGGGCCAACGTCCTGACTTTC
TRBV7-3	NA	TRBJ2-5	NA	CASSLVGRGTQYF	TGTGCCAGCAGCTTAGTCGGGCGAGGGACCCAGTACTTC
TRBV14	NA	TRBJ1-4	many	CASSQGGSPAEKLFF	TGTGCCAGCAGCCAAGGTGGCAGCCCTGCTGAAAAACTGTTTTTT
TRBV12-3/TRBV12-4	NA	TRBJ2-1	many	CASSRPDDREAYNEQFF	TGTGCCAGCAGCCGACCCGACGACAGGGAGGCCTACAATGAGCAGTTCTTC
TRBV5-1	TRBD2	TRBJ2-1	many	CASSFQRETDEQFF	TGCGCCAGCAGCTTCCAGCGGGAGACGGATGAGCAGTTCTTC
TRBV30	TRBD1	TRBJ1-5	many	CAWSVRGTGPNQPQHF	TGTGCCTGGAGTGTAAGGGGGACAGGACCCAATCAGCCCCAGCATTTT
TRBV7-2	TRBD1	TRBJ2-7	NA	CASSSGTAPHYEQYF	TGTGCCAGCAGCTCCGGGACAGCGCCACACTACGAGCAGTACTTC
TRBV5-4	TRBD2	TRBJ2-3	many	CASSRTSAFTDTQYF	TGTGCCAGCAGCCGGACTAGCGCCTTCACAGATACGCAGTATTTT
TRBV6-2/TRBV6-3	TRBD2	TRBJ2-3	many	CASRRRLAGDRTDTQYF	TGTGCCAGCAGGCGACGACTAGCGGGGGACCGCACAGATACGCAGTATTTT